One sample yielded the 10 T cell receptor beta chains listed below, sequenced in a study of response to subunit inactivated influenza vaccine. One entry per CDR3 protein, called by TCRdb with MiXCR from the RT-PCR reads. The sample has 750,000 to 850,000 distinct CDR3 sequences; about 18% are singletons. Sequences were derived from PBMCs from blood, sampled around 5 days after vaccination. The source of these receptors is a man aged 50-59 years who received an inactivated influenza vaccine.

This clonotype has just a few counts. The chain links TRBV10-3 to TRBJ1-1; 11 bases are a match to TRBD1. Germline V CDR1 and CDR2: ENHRY, SYGVKD. J lost 5 bases, V lost 0 bases, and 5 bases had no gene match. The CDR3 spans 16 residues. CDR3 sequence (DNA): TGTGCCATCAGTGAGTCTGGGACAGGGGGTCATACTGAAGCTTTCTTT. Residues: CAISESGTGGHTEAFF.

The J gene is TRBJ2-1, the V gene TRBV7-9; 7 nucleotides line up with TRBD2. V shed 0 bases, J shed 3 bases, and the junction held 5 bases outside the gene matches. Germline-derived CDR1 and CDR2 are SEHNR and FQNEAQ (reference sequence). CDR3 length: 16 amino acids. The CDR3 region is CASSLAGGHFYNEQFF. For the CDR3, the DNA is TGTGCCAGCAGCTTAGCGGGAGGGCACTTCTACAATGAGCAGTTCTTC.

The chain employs TRBV6-2 or TRBV6-3 and TRBJ2-2; D call uncertain. This CDR3 has 14 residues. V lost 2 bases and J lost 6, with 10 bases in between. Per the germline V gene, CDR1 is MNHEY and CDR2 is SVGEGT. In DNA, the CDR3 is TGTGCCAGCAGTTACCGGCCAGCACCCGGGGAGCTGTTTTTT. This encodes CASSYRPAPGELFF.

This chain uses TRBV6-1 with TRBJ1-3; possibly TRBD1 for D (5 bases). The CDR3 has 13 residues. CDR1 and CDR2 (germline): MNHNS, SASEGT. Trimming left V 6 bases short and J 4 bases short, with 10 bases between. The CDR3 bases are TGTGCCAGCAGCGGGGACGGCGGAAACACCATATATTTT. Translation gives CASSGDGGNTIYF.

This clonotype was counted between two and nine times. CDR3: CASSSGLGVSDTQYF. The CDR3 DNA follows: TGTGCCAGCAGCTCGGGACTGGGGGTTTCGGATACGCAGTATTTT. The chain is built from TRBV7-7 and TRBJ2-3; TRBD2 is a possible D gene (6 bases). The CDR3 is made up of 15 amino acids. CDR1 is SSHAT, CDR2 FNYEAQ, per germline (reference sequence). V dropped 4 bases and J dropped 6 bases, with 17 bases sitting between them.

The chain is built from TRBV11-3 and TRBJ2-3; maybe TRBD2 (7 bases). V lost 1 base, J lost 0 bases, and 17 bases lay in between. Germline V gene data show CDR1 as SGHNT and CDR2 as YENEEA. The CDR3 has 18 residues. The CDR3 region is CASSLGGGGGPSTDTQYF. The DNA of the CDR3 is TGTGCCAGCAGCTTAGGAGGGGGGGGCGGACCTAGCACAGATACGCAGTATTTT.

The V gene is TRBV5-1, the J gene TRBJ2-7; the D gene is possibly TRBD1 (5 bases). This CDR3 spans 13 amino acids. Trimming removed 4 bases at V and 2 bases at J, with 10 bases between. Germline V gene data show CDR1 as SGHRS and CDR2 as YFSETQ. The chain's CDR3 is CASSKDKTYEQYF. The CDR3 nucleotides are TGCGCCAGCAGCAAGGACAAGACCTACGAGCAGTACTTC.

The gene calls are TRBV5-1 and TRBJ2-2, with a tentative D call TRBD1 (6 bases). The CDR3 length is 13 residues. The V gene's germline CDR1 is SGHRS and CDR2 YFSETQ. The V end lost 3 bases, the J end lost 8 bases, and 11 bases lay between the germline ends. The CDR3 DNA follows: TGCGCCAGCAGCTACAGGGATTCGGGGGAGCTGTTTTTT. It encodes CASSYRDSGELFF.

The chain carries TRBV14 and TRBJ2-7; TRBD1 agrees at 7 bases. The germline V gene encodes CDR1 SGHDN and CDR2 FVKESK. Trimming cost V 3 bases and J 4 bases; bases outside gene matches: 3. The CDR3 length is 13 residues. The CDR3 DNA reads as TGTGCCAGCAGCCAGCAACAGGGGTACGAGCAGTACTTC. Residues: CASSQQQGYEQYF. Supplemented by reference TRBV14 and TRBJ2-7, the full variable domain reads EAGVTQFPSHSVIEKGQTVTLRCDPISGHDNLYWYRRVMGKEIKFLLHFVKESKQDESGMPNNRFLAERTGGTYSTLKVQPAELEDSGVYFCASSQQQGYEQYFGPGTRLTVT.

This clonotype has a count of ten or more. The chain employs TRBV4-2 and TRBJ2-3; 7 nucleotides align to TRBD2. The CDR3 extends over 16 amino acids. In germline, CDR1 is LGHNA, CDR2 YNFKEQ. Losses at the gene ends were 3 bases for V and 2 bases for J; bases not matched to a gene: 8. The CDR3 region is CASSQWEGGNTDTQYF. The CDR3 DNA is TGTGCCAGCAGCCAGTGGGAGGGCGGAAACACAGATACGCAGTATTTT.